The 28 T cell receptor beta chains below come from one sample, sequenced in a study of response to subunit inactivated influenza vaccine. TCRdb processed the RT-PCR reads anew with MiXCR; each CDR3 protein has one entry. The data contain 650,000 to 800,000 distinct CDR3 sequences, around a sixth of them singletons. Sequences were derived from PBMCs from blood, sampled more than 4 days after vaccination. The receptor source for this set is a man in his fifties or sixties who received an inactivated influenza vaccine.

This clonotype was picked up many times. CDR3 protein: CSAKVLVTGELFF. The CDR3 DNA is TGCAGTGCTAAAGTGCTCGTCACCGGGGAGCTGTTTTTT. The chain employs TRBV20-1 and TRBJ2-2; no clear D gene. V shed 4 bases and J shed 4 bases, with 10 bases lying between them. This CDR3 contains 13 residues. Germline V gene sequence: CDR1 DFQATT, CDR2 SNEGSKA (reference sequence).

The rearrangement links TRBV4-3 to TRBJ2-5, with D possibly called TRBD1 or TRBD2 (6 bases each). Germline CDR1 is LGHNA and CDR2 is YSLEER. The length of the CDR3 is 14 residues. The germline V and J ends were trimmed by 6 bases and 5 bases, with 16 bases remaining between them. The CDR3 reads CASSDGTSGETQYF. The CDR3 region has the DNA TGCGCCAGCAGTGACGGGACAAGCGGGGAGACCCAGTACTTC.

The chain employs TRBV5-1 and TRBJ2-7; 9 positions agree with TRBD1. Germline trimming cut 4 bases from V and 4 bases from J; bases unmatched to any gene: 9. Germline assignment: CDR1 SGHRS and CDR2 YFSETQ. CDR3 length: 15 residues. CDR3 sequence: CASSIGTGTQYEQYF. The CDR3 coding sequence is TGCGCCAGCAGCATCGGGACAGGGACCCAATACGAGCAGTACTTC.

This clonotype was recorded a few times. This chain links TRBV5-6 with TRBJ2-7; tentative D call: TRBD1 (6 bases). Germline CDR1 is SGHDT and CDR2 is YYEEEE. This CDR3 region has 13 residues. Trimming took off 3 bases at V and 6 bases at J, with 13 bases between the two ends. The CDR3 nucleotides are TGTGCCAGCAGCTCTGGAACAGGGAGCGAGCAGTACTTC. It specifies CASSSGTGSEQYF.

This clonotype came up a few times. The V gene is TRBV20-1, the J gene TRBJ2-1, with 12 bases fitting TRBD2. The trim removed 4 bases at V and 6 bases at J, leaving 7 bases unmatched. Germline V gene sequence: CDR1 DFQATT, CDR2 SNEGSKA (reference sequence). The CDR3 contains 15 residues. CDR3 residues: CSATSGRALSNEQFF. The CDR3 bases are TGCAGTGCTACTAGCGGGAGGGCCCTTTCCAATGAGCAGTTCTTC.

The chain joins TRBV7-9 to TRBJ2-7; D not certain. CDR1 is SEHNR and CDR2 is FQNEAQ in the germline V gene (reference sequence). CDR3 length: 12 amino acids. Trimming cost V 4 bases and J 7 bases, with 11 bases left between them. The CDR3 sequence: CASSSALGEQYF. For the CDR3, the DNA is TGTGCCAGCAGCTCCGCGCTGGGAGAGCAGTACTTC.

The chain carries TRBV11-2 and TRBJ1-1; D remains ambiguous. The CDR3 is 14 amino acids. CDR1 SGHAT and CDR2 FQNNGV come from the germline V gene. The V end was cut by 5 bases, the J end by 1 base, with 11 bases between. This CDR3 is CASSITTGNTEAFF. CDR3 coding DNA: TGTGCCAGCAGCATCACGACGGGGAACACTGAAGCTTTCTTT.

As regards this clonotype: A read error may account for a junction end that differs from germline. This chain uses TRBV27 with TRBJ2-3, with D possibly matching TRBD2 (6 bases). CDR3 length equals 17 residues. The germline V gene has CDR1 MNHEY and CDR2 SMNVEV (reference sequence). CDR3 region: CTSSLLGAGTSTDTQYF. The DNA for the CDR3 is TGTACCAGCAGTTTATTGGGAGCGGGCACTAGCACAGATACGCAGTATTTT.

The genes are TRBV21-1 and TRBJ2-7; the table assigns TRBD1, which was not confirmed against the DNA. TRBV21-1 is a documented pseudogene. The CDR3 extends over 13 amino acids. CDR3 amino acids: CASRGGAGYEQYF. CDR3 DNA: TGTGCCAGCCGAGGGGGGGCCGGATACGAGCAGTACTTC.

The genes are TRBV7-9 and TRBJ2-7, with 9 bases aligning to TRBD1. Germline trimming cut 2 bases from V and 6 bases from J; bases unmatched to any gene: 8. This CDR3 region has 15 residues. Germline CDR1 SEHNR, CDR2 FQNEAQ (reference sequence). The CDR3 nucleotides are TGTGCCAGCAGCTTATATTGGGACAGGGCGTTCGAGCAGTACTTC. Amino acids: CASSLYWDRAFEQYF.

The J gene is TRBJ2-5, the V gene TRBV7-8; D might be TRBD2 (6 bases). Per germline, CDR1 SGHVS and CDR2 FQNEAQ. V dropped 5 bases and J dropped 2 bases, with 12 bases sitting between them. The CDR3 loop spans 14 amino acids. Here the CDR3 DNA reads TGTGCCAGCAGCGGGCTAGCGAGGCAAGAGACCCAGTACTTC. This translates into CASSGLARQETQYF.

J is TRBJ2-7 and V is TRBV11-2; D is tentatively TRBD1 or TRBD2 (6 bases each). The V and J ends lost 1 base and 3 bases respectively, with 13 bases between them. Per germline, CDR1 SGHAT and CDR2 FQNNGV. CDR3 length: 15 residues. The CDR3 coding sequence is TGTGCCAGCAGCTTAGGTGGGGGGCCTAGCTACGAGCAGTACTTC. Amino acid sequence: CASSLGGGPSYEQYF.

This sequence joins TRBV4-3 and TRBJ1-1; 9 bases match TRBD1. CDR3 size: 20 residues. Germline CDR1 and CDR2: LGHNA and YSLEER. V lost 0 bases, J lost 0 bases, and 14 bases stayed unmatched. CDR3 bases: TGCGCCAGCAGCCAAGAACTCTTGGGACAGGGATATGGGATGAACACTGAAGCTTTCTTT. Amino acid sequence: CASSQELLGQGYGMNTEAFF.

This clonotype came up a few times. V gene TRBV24-1 combines with J gene TRBJ2-2, with D possibly TRBD2 on 6 matching bases. The V end was cut by 5 bases, the J end by 1 base, with 7 bases between. Per the germline V gene, CDR1 is KGHDR and CDR2 is SFDVKD. The CDR3 totals 14 residues. CDR3 protein: CATSGGLNTGELFF. The CDR3 DNA reads TGTGCCACCAGTGGGGGACTGAACACCGGGGAGCTGTTTTTT.

A few counts support this clonotype. The J gene is TRBJ1-4, the V gene TRBV7-9; D call uncertain. Trimming took 5 bases from V and 6 from J, leaving 19 bases between them. Per germline, CDR1 SEHNR and CDR2 FQNEAQ (reference sequence). The length of the CDR3 is 16 residues. CDR3 nucleotides: TGTGCCAGCAGCCACGGGTGGACTATAACGCATGAAAAACTGTTTTTT. As protein: CASSHGWTITHEKLFF.

This clonotype was recorded a few times. The V gene is TRBV7-2, the J gene TRBJ2-7; TRBD1 agrees at 9 bases. V was pared by 4 bases and J by 4 bases, with 5 bases of the junction left unmatched. The length of the CDR3 is 14 residues. CDR1 SGHTA and CDR2 FQGNSA come from the germline V gene. The DNA for the CDR3 is TGTGCCAGCAGCTCACAGGGGGCAGGGTACGAGCAGTACTTC. Translating it yields CASSSQGAGYEQYF.

A few counts support this clonotype. The chain combines TRBV29-1 with TRBJ1-1; D not certain. The CDR3 sequence is 10 residues long. Deletions cut 5 bases from V and 10 bases from J, with 11 bases between. Germline values: CDR1 SQVTM, CDR2 ANQGSEA. CDR3 DNA sequence: TGCAGCGTTTATATTATGTCAGCTTTCTTT. Amino acids: CSVYIMSAFF.

The chain uses TRBV29-1 and TRBJ1-4, with TRBD1 identical over 9 bases. Germline CDR1 SQVTM, CDR2 ANQGSEA. Trimming took 7 bases from V and 8 from J; bases not matched to a gene: 8. The CDR3 is made up of 13 amino acids. The CDR3 DNA reads TGCAGCGGCGGACAGGGGAGGGAGGAAAAACTGTTTTTT. This translates into CSGGQGREEKLFF.

The sample holds many counts of this clonotype. The J gene is TRBJ2-2, the V gene TRBV7-7; possibly TRBD1 or TRBD2 for D (5 bases each). This CDR3 region has 15 residues. Trimming removed 5 bases at V and 8 bases at J, with 18 bases between. Germline assignment: CDR1 SSHAT and CDR2 FNYEAQ (reference sequence). The CDR3 spells CASSPDSEGSGELFF. Here the CDR3 DNA reads TGTGCCAGCAGCCCAGACAGCGAGGGTTCGGGGGAGCTGTTTTTT.

This clonotype was picked up a small number of times. The chain has TRBV5-5 and TRBJ2-7, with TRBD1 matching 8 bases. Germline V gene sequence: CDR1 SGHKS, CDR2 YYEKEE (reference sequence). The CDR3 has 14 amino acids. V shed 2 bases, J shed 7 bases, and the junction held 8 bases outside the gene matches. CDR3 loop: CASSLPTGAEEQYF. The CDR3 DNA sequence: TGTGCCAGCAGCTTACCGACAGGGGCGGAGGAGCAGTACTTC.

J is TRBJ2-3 and V is TRBV12-3 or TRBV12-4, with D possibly TRBD2 on 6 matching bases. V lost 6 bases and J lost 4, with 11 bases in between. This CDR3 is built from 13 residues. The CDR3 DNA is TGTGCCAGCAGCCGGAGGGATCCAGATACGCAGTATTTT. Its translation is CASSRRDPDTQYF.

The chain carries TRBV20-1 and TRBJ2-7; D may match TRBD1 or TRBD2 (5 bases each). CDR1 is DFQATT, CDR2 SNEGSKA, per germline (reference sequence). V dropped 0 bases and J dropped 4 bases, with 16 bases sitting between them. The CDR3 contains 15 residues. CDR3 nucleotides: TGCAGTGCTAGAGATTTTGGGGGATGGGGTTACGAGCAGTACTTC. Translation gives CSARDFGGWGYEQYF.

Regarding this clonotype: A much larger clone lies a single base off, so this may be a read error. CDR3 residues: CSVEVTRGGAYRYF. The CDR3 nucleotides read TGCAGCGTTGAAGTTACTCGCGGGGGGGCGTACCGGTATTTT. The chain links TRBV29-1 to TRBJ2-3; 9 nucleotides match TRBD2. Losses at the gene ends were 1 base for V and 14 bases for J; bases not matched to a gene: 13. The CDR3 length is 14 residues. Germline loops: CDR1 SQVTM, CDR2 ANQGSEA.

The gene calls are TRBV27 and TRBJ2-7; 12 bases are a match to TRBD2. The CDR3 totals 16 residues. Germline V lookup: CDR1 MNHEY, CDR2 SMNVEV (reference sequence). Trimming cost V 7 bases and J 0 bases; bases outside gene matches: 7. This CDR3 reads CASKLAGGISSYEQYF. The CDR3 DNA follows: TGTGCCAGCAAACTAGCGGGGGGTATAAGCTCCTACGAGCAGTACTTC.

The gene calls are TRBV6-1 and TRBJ1-5; possible D gene TRBD1, 5 bases. This CDR3 has 16 residues. The germline gives CDR1 MNHNS, CDR2 SASEGT. The V and J ends lost 0 bases and 2 bases respectively, with 11 bases between them. The CDR3 sequence: CASSEAQGARNQPQHF. The DNA of the CDR3 is TGTGCCAGCAGTGAAGCGCAAGGGGCGCGCAATCAGCCCCAGCATTTT.

The chain combines TRBV28 with TRBJ2-3; D possibly corresponds to TRBD2 (6 bases). Germline V CDR1 and CDR2: MDHEN, SYDVKM. The germline V and J ends were trimmed by 5 bases and 5 bases, with 17 bases remaining between them. The CDR3 runs to 15 residues. In nucleotides, the CDR3 is TGTGCCAGCAGTGGAGGAGGGGCGATTAGAGATACGCAGTATTTT. Its translation: CASSGGGAIRDTQYF.

The CDR3 sequence: CASSQRTSITYNEQFF. In DNA, the CDR3 is TGTGCCAGCAGCCAACGGACATCCATAACCTACAATGAGCAGTTCTTC. V gene TRBV4-2 combines with J gene TRBJ2-1; perhaps TRBD1 as D (5 bases). Germline assignment: CDR1 LGHNA and CDR2 YNFKEQ. The CDR3 is 16 amino acids. Trimming removed 2 bases at V and 2 bases at J, with 13 bases between.

This clonotype has just a few counts. The chain joins TRBV12-3 or TRBV12-4 to TRBJ2-5; TRBD2 might be the D (6 bases). V was clipped by 2 bases and J by 6 bases, with 10 bases between them. The CDR3 runs 13 residues. The CDR3 sequence: CASSLPGAKTQYF. Written as DNA, the CDR3 is TGTGCCAGCAGTTTACCGGGAGCGAAGACCCAGTACTTC.